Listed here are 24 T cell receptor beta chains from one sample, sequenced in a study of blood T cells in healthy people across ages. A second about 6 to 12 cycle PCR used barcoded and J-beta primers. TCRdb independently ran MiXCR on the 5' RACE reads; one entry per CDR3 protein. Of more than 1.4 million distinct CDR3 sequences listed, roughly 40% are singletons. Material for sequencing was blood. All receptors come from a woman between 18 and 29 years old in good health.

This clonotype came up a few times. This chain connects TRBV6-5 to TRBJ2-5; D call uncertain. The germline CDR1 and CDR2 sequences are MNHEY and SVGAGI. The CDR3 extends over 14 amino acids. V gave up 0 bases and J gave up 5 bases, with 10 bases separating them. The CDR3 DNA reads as TGTGCCAGCAGTTACTCGCCGAGCCCCGAGACCCAGTACTTC. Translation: CASSYSPSPETQYF.

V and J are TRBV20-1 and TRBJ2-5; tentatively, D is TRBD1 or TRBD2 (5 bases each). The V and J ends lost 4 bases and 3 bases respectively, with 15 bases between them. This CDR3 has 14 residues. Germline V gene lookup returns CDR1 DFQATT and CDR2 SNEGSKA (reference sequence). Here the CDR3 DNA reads TGCAGTGCTACGGGACGAGTTAAGGAAGAGACCCAGTACTTC. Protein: CSATGRVKEETQYF.

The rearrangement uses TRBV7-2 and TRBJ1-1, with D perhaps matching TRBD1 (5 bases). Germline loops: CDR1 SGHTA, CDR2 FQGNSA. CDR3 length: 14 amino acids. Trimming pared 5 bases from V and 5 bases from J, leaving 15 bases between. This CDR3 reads CASSDGTVGTEAFF. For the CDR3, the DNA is TGTGCCAGCAGCGACGGGACGGTCGGGACTGAAGCTTTCTTT.

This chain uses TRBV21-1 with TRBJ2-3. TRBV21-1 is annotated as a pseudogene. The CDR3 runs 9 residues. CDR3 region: CASRHTQYF. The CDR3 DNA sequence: TGTGCCAGCAGGCATACGCAGTATTTT.

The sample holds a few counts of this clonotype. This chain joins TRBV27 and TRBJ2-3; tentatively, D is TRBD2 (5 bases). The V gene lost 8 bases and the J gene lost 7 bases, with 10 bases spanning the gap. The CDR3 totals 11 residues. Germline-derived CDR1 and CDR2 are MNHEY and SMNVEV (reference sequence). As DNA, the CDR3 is TGTGCCAGCCTAGACGGGAATACGCAGTATTTT. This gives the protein CASLDGNTQYF.

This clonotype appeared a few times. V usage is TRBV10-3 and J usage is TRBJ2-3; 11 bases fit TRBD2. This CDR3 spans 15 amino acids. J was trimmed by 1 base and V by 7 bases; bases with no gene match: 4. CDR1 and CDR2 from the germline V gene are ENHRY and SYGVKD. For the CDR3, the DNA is TGTGCCATCACCCCGGGACTAGCGGGCACAGATACGCAGTATTTT. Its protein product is CAITPGLAGTDTQYF.

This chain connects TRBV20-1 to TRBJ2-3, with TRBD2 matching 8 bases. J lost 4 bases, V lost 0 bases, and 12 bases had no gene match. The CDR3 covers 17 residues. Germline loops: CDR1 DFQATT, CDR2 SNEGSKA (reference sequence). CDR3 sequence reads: CSAREVLAGGAADTQYF. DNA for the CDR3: TGCAGTGCTAGAGAAGTCCTGGCGGGAGGTGCAGCAGATACGCAGTATTTT.

Here the CDR3 DNA reads TGTGCCAGCAGTTACCCCGGAGCCCCCACAGATACGCAGTATTTT. Protein product: CASSYPGAPTDTQYF. This chain links TRBV6-5 with TRBJ2-3; D call uncertain. V shed 2 bases and J shed 2 bases, with 11 bases lying between them. The CDR3 is 15 amino acids. CDR1 is MNHEY, CDR2 SVGAGI, per germline.

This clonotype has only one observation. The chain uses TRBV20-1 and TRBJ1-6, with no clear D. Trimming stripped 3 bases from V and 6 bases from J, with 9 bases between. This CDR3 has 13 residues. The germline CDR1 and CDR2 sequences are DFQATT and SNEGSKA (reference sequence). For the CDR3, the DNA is TGCAGTGCTAGGTCGACTGGTAATTCACCCCTCCACTTT. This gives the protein CSARSTGNSPLHF.

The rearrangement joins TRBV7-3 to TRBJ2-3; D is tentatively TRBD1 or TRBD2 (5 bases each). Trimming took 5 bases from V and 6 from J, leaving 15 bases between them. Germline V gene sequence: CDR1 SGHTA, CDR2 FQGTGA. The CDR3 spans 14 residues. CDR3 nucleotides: TGTGCCAGCAGCCAAAACCCCGGGACGGATACGCAGTATTTT. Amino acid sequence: CASSQNPGTDTQYF.

The CDR3: CASKVSLHNEQYF. CDR3 in DNA: TGTGCCAGCAAGGTATCGCTCCACAATGAGCAGTACTTC. J is TRBJ2-1 and V is TRBV2; no definite D call. Near its end, the DNA agrees better with TRBJ2-7, so the J call may be wrong. Looked up from germline, CDR1 is SNHLY and CDR2 is FYNNEI. This CDR3 is built from 13 residues.

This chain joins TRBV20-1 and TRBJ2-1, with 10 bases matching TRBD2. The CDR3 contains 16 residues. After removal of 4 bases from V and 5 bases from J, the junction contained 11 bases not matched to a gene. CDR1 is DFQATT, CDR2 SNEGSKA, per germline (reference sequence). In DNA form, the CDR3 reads TGCAGTGCTATCCAGCCCCTAGCGGGGGACGACAATGAGCAGTTCTTC. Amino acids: CSAIQPLAGDDNEQFF.

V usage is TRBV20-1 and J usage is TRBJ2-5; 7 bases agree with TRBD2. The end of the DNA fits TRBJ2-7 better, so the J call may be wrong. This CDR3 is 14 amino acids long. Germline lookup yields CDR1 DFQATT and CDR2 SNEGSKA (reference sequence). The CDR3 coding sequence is TGCAGTGCTAGAGAAGGACTAGTCTACTACGAGCAGTACTTC. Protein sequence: CSAREGLVYYEQYF.

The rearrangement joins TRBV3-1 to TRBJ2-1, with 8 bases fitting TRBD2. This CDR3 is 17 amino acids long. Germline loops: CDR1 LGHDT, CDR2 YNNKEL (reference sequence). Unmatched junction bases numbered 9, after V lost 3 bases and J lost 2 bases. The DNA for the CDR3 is TGTGCCAGCAGCCACCCTCCTTCGCGGGGGGCCTACAATGAGCAGTTCTTC. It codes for CASSHPPSRGAYNEQFF.

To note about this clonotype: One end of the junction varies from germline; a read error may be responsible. The chain's CDR3 is CACSQVVRSYEQYF. The DNA for the CDR3 is TGTGCCTGCAGCCAAGTAGTTAGAAGCTACGAGCAGTACTTC. The rearrangement uses TRBV4-2 and TRBJ2-7; D is ambiguous. The V gene's germline CDR1 is LGHNA and CDR2 YNFKEQ. The CDR3 consists of 14 residues.

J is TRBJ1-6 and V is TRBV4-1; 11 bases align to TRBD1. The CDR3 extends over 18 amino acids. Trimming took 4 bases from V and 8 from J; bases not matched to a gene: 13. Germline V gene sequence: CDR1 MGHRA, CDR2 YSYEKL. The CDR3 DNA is TGCGCCAGCAGCCTCCTAATGACCGGGACAGGGGGTTATTCACCCCTCCACTTT. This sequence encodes CASSLLMTGTGGYSPLHF.

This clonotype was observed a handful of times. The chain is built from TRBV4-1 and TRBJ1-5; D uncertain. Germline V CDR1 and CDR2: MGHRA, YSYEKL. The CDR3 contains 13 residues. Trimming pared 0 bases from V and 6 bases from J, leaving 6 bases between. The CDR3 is CASSQEPSQPQHF. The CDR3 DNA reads TGCGCCAGCAGCCAAGAGCCGAGTCAGCCCCAGCATTTT.

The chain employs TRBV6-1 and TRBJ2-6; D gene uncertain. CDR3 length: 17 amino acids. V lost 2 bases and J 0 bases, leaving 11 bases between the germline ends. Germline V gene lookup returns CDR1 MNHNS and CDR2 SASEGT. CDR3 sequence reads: CASSELKGSSGANVLTF. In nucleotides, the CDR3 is TGTGCCAGCAGTGAATTGAAGGGAAGCTCTGGGGCCAACGTCCTGACTTTC.

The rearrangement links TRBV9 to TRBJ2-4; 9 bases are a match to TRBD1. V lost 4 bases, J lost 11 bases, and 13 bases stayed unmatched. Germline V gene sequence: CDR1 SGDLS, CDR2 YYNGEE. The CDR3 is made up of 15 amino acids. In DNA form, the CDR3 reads TGTGCCAGCAGCCCGGGACAGGGATGGAGAGGGGTTCAGTACTTC. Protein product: CASSPGQGWRGVQYF.

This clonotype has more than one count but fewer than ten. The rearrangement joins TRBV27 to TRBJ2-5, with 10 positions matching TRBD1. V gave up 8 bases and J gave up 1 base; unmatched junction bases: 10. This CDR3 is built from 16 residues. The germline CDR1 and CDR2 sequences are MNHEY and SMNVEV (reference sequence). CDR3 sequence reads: CASSNRGQGSQETQYF. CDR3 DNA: TGTGCCAGCTCGAATAGGGGACAGGGGTCCCAAGAGACCCAGTACTTC.

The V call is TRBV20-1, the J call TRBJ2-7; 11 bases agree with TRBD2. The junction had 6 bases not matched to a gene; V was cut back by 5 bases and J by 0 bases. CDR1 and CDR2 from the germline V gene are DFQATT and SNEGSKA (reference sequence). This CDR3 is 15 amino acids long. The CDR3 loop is CSAHTSGGSSYEQYF. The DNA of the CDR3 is TGCAGTGCTCACACTAGCGGGGGTAGCTCCTACGAGCAGTACTTC.

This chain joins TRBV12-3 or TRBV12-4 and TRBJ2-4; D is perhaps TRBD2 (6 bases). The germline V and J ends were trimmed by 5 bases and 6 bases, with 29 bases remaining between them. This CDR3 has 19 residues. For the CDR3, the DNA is TGTGCCAGCAGTCAAACCCCCTCGCAGGCCCAGCTGGGGGGAAACATTCAGTACTTC. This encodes CASSQTPSQAQLGGNIQYF.

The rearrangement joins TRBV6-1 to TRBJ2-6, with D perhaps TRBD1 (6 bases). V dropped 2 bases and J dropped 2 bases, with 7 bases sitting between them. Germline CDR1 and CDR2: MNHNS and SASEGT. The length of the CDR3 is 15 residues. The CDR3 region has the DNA TGTGCCAGCAGTGAATGGGGGCCTGGGGCCAACGTCCTGACTTTC. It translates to CASSEWGPGANVLTF.

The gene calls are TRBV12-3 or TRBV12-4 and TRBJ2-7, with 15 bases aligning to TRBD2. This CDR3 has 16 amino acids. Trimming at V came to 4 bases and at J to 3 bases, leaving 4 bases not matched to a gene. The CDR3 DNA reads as TGTGCCAGCAGTTCGCGGACTAGCGGGGGGGGCTACGAGCAGTACTTC. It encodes CASSSRTSGGGYEQYF.